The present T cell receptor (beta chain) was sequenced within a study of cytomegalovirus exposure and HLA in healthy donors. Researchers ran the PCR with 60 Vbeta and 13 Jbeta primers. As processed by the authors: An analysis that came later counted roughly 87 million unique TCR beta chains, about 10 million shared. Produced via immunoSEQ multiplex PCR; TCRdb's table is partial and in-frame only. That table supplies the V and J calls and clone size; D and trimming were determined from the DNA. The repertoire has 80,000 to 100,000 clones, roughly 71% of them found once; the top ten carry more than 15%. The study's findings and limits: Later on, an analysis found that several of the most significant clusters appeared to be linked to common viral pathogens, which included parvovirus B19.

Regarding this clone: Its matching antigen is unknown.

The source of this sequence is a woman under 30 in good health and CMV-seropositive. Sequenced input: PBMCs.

CDR3 DNA: TGTGCCAGCAGCGTCGAGCCTACGACGGGGAACACTGAAGCTTTCTTT. Translating it yields CASSVEPTTGNTEAFF. The genes are TRBV9 and TRBJ1-1; D unclear. The ends were cut back, 2 bases at V and 1 base at J, with 15 bases in the middle. The germline CDR1 and CDR2 sequences are SGDLS and YYNGEE. This CDR3 has 16 residues.